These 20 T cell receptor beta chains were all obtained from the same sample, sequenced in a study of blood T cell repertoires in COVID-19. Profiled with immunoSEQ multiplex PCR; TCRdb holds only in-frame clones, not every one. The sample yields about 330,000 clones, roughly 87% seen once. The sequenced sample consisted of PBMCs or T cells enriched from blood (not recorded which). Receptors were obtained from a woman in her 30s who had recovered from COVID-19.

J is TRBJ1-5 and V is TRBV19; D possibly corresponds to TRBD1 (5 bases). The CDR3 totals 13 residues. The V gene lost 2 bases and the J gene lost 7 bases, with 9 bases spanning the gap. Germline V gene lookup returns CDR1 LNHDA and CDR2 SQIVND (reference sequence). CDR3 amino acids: CASSIQGPQPQHF. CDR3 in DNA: TGTGCCAGTAGTATACAGGGTCCCCAGCCCCAGCATTTT.

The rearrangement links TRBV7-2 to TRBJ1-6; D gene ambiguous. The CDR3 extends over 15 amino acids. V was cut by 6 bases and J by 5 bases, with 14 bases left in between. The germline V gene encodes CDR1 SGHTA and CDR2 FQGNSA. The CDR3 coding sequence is TGTGCCAGCAGACCCCTGGGCACGAATAATTCACCCCTCCACTTT. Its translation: CASRPLGTNNSPLHF.

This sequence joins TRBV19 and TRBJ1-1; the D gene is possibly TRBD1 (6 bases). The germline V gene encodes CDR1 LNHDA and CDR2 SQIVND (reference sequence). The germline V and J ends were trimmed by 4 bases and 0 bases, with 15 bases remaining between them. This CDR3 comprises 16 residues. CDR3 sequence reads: CASSKDRMALNTEAFF. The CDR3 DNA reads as TGTGCCAGTAGTAAAGACAGGATGGCGCTGAACACTGAAGCTTTCTTT.

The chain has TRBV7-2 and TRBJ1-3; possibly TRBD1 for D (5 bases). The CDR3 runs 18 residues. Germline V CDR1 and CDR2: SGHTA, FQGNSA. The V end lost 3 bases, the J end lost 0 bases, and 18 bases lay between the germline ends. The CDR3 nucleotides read TGTGCCAGCAGCTTCAGGGCCGCGGTAGGGAACTCTGGAAACACCATATATTTT. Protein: CASSFRAAVGNSGNTIYF.

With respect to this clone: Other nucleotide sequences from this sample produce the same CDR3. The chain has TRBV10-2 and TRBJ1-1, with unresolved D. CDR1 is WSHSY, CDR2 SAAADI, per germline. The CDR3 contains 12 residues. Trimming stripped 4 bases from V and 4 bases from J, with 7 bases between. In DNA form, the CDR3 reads TGCGCCAGCAGTGTTCGGGGCACTGAAGCTTTCTTT. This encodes CASSVRGTEAFF.

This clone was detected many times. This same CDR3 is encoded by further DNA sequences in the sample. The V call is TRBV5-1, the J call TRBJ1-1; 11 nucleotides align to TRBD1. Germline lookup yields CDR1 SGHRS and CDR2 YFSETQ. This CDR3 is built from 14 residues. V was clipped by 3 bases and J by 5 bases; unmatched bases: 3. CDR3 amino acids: CASSSDRGQTEAFF. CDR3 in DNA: TGCGCCAGCAGCTCGGACAGGGGGCAGACTGAAGCTTTCTTT.

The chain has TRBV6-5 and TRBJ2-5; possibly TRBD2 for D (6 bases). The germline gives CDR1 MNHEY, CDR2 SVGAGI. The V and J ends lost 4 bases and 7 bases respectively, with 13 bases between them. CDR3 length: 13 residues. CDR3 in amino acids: CASSFGVGGTQYF. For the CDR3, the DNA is TGTGCCAGCAGTTTTGGAGTGGGGGGGACCCAGTACTTC.

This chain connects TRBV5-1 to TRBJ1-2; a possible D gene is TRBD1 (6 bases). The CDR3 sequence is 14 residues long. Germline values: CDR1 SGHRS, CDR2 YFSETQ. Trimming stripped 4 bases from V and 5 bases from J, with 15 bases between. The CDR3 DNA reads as TGCGCCAGCAGCCCGGGCAGGGGTGTATATGGCTACACCTTC. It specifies CASSPGRGVYGYTF.

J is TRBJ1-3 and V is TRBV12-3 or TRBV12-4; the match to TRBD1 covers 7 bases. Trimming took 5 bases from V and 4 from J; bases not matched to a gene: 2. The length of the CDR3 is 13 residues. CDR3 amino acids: CASSTGVGNTIYF. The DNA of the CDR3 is TGTGCCAGCAGTACAGGGGTAGGAAACACCATATATTTT.

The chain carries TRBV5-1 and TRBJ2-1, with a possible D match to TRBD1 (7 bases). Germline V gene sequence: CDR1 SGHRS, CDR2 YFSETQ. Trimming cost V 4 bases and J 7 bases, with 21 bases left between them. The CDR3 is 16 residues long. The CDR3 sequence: CASSPTTGLRGNEQFF. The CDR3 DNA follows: TGCGCCAGCAGCCCGACGACAGGGCTCCGGGGGAATGAGCAGTTCTTC. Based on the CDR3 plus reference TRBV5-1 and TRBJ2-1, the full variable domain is KAGVTQTPRYLIKTRGQQVTLSCSPISGHRSVSWYQQTPGQGLQFLFEYFSETQRNKGNFPGRFSGRQFSNSRSEMNVSTLELGDSALYLCASSPTTGLRGNEQFFGPGTRLTVL.

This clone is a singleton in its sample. As DNA, the CDR3 is TGTGCCAGCGGGACAGGGGGGATGGATCAGCCCCAGCATTTT. Its protein product is CASGTGGMDQPQHF. The rearrangement joins TRBV25-1 to TRBJ1-5; 11 nucleotides align to TRBD1. J gave up 5 bases and V 8 bases, and 5 bases lay outside the gene matches. The CDR3 sequence is 14 residues long. Germline V CDR1 and CDR2: MGHDK, SYGVNS.

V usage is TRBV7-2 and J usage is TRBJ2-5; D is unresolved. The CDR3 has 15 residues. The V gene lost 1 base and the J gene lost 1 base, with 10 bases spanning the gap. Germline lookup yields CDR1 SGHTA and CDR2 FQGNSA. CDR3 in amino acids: CASSLDPNGQETQYF. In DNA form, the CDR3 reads TGTGCCAGCAGCTTAGATCCGAACGGCCAAGAGACCCAGTACTTC.

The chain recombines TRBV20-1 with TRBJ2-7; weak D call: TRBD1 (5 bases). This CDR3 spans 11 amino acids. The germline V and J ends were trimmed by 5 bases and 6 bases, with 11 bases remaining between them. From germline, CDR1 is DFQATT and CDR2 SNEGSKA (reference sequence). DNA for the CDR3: TGCAGTGCTTCCAGGGCTGGCGAGCAGTACTTC. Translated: CSASRAGEQYF.

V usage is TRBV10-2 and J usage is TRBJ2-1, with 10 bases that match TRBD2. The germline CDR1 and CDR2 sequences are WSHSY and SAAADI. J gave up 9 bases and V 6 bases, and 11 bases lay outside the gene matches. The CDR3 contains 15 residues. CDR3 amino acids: CASRPLSGGAGEQFF. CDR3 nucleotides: TGCGCCAGCAGACCCCTAAGCGGGGGGGCCGGTGAGCAGTTCTTC.

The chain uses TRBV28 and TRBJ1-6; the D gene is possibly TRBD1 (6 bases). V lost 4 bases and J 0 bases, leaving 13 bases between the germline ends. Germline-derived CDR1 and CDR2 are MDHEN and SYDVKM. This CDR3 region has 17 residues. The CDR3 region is CASSSQGGGSYNSPLHF. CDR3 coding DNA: TGTGCCAGCAGTTCACAGGGCGGAGGCTCCTATAATTCACCCCTCCACTTT.

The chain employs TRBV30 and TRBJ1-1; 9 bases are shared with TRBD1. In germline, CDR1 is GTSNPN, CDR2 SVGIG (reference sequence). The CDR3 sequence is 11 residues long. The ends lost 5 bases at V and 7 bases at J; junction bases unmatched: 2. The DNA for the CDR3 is TGTGCCTGGGGGACAGGGATTGAAGCTTTCTTT. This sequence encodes CAWGTGIEAFF.

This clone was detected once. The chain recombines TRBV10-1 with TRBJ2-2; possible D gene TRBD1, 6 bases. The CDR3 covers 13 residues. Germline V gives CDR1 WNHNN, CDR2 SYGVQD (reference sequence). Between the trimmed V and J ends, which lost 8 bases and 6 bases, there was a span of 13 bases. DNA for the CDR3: TGCGCCAGCGGACACAGGGTTCCCGGGGAGCTGTTTTTT. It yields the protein CASGHRVPGELFF.

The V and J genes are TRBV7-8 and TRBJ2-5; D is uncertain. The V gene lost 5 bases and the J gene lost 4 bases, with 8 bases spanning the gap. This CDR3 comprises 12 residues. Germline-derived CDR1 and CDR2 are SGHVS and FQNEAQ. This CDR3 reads CASSPPRETQYF. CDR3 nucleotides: TGTGCCAGCAGCCCCCCCCGAGAGACCCAGTACTTC.

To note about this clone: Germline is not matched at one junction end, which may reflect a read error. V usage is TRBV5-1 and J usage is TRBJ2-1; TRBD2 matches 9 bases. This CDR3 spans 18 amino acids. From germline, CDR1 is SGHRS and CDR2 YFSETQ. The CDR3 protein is CARSLALAGGRDYNEQFF. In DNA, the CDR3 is TGCGCCCGCAGCTTGGCCCTCGCGGGGGGGCGGGACTACAATGAGCAGTTCTTC.

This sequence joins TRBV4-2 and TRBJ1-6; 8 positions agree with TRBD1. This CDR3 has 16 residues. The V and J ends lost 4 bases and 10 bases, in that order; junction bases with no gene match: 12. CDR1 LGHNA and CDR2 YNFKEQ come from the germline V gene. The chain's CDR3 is CASSPSLGQGGSPLHF. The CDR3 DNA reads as TGTGCCAGCAGCCCTTCCCTCGGACAGGGTGGGTCACCCCTCCACTTT.